These 26 T cell receptor beta chains came from one sample sequenced in a study of blood T cell repertoires in COVID-19. Using immunoSEQ multiplex PCR, the repertoire was profiled, and TCRdb retains in-frame clones only, with some absent. Of 490,000 or so clones listed, about nine tenths are singletons. The specimen sequenced was PBMCs or T cells enriched from blood (not recorded which). These receptors were collected from a woman aged 55-69 years who had recovered from COVID-19.

The chain couples TRBV20-1 to TRBJ2-5; no reliable D call. V lost 5 bases and J lost 2, with 6 bases in between. CDR1 and CDR2 (germline): DFQATT, SNEGSKA (reference sequence). The CDR3 has 11 amino acids. CDR3 loop: CSARSQETQYF. DNA for the CDR3: TGCAGTGCTCGCAGTCAAGAGACCCAGTACTTC.

The chain uses TRBV4-1 and TRBJ2-2; TRBD2 might be the D (7 bases). Germline V gives CDR1 MGHRA, CDR2 YSYEKL. The CDR3 consists of 16 residues. Trimming shortened V by 3 bases and J by 4 bases, and 15 bases separated the two germline ends. For the CDR3, the DNA is TGCGCCAGCAGCCACGTGAACCGGGGGGCCACCGGGGAGCTGTTTTTT. Amino acid sequence: CASSHVNRGATGELFF.

CDR3 DNA: TGCGCCAGCAGTGAGTCTGGAAGGAGGGGACCATCCTACGAGCAGTACTTC. Amino acids: CASSESGRRGPSYEQYF. This chain links TRBV10-2 with TRBJ2-7; TRBD2 might be the D (6 bases). The V end was cut by 0 bases, the J end by 1 base, with 16 bases between. CDR1 is WSHSY and CDR2 is SAAADI in the germline V gene. The CDR3 has 17 amino acids.

This rearrangement joins TRBV15 to TRBJ2-3, with TRBD1 as a possible D gene (6 bases). Trimming cost V 0 bases and J 0 bases, with 13 bases left between them. CDR1 is LNHNV, CDR2 YYDKDF, per germline (reference sequence). CDR3 length: 17 amino acids. The chain's CDR3 is CATSRDYGGASTDTQYF. CDR3 coding DNA: TGTGCCACCAGCAGAGATTATGGGGGCGCTAGCACAGATACGCAGTATTTT.

The chain uses TRBV24-1 and TRBJ1-2; TRBD1 aligns across 7 bases. With 0 bases clipped from V and 4 bases from J, the junction kept 1 base outside the gene matches. This CDR3 has 14 amino acids. From germline, CDR1 is KGHDR and CDR2 SFDVKD. The CDR3 DNA sequence: TGTGCCACCAGTGATTTGAGGACAGGCTATGGCTACACCTTC. Translating gives CATSDLRTGYGYTF.

Turning to this clone: The sample holds other DNA sequences that translate to the same CDR3. V gene TRBV5-1 combines with J gene TRBJ2-7; perhaps TRBD1 as D (6 bases). This CDR3 contains 13 residues. V lost 0 bases to trimming and J lost 4 bases, with 8 bases between them. Germline V gene lookup returns CDR1 SGHRS and CDR2 YFSETQ. The CDR3 here is CASSLVGGYEQYF. In DNA, the CDR3 is TGCGCCAGCAGCTTGGTAGGGGGATACGAGCAGTACTTC.

This chain connects TRBV10-3 to TRBJ2-1; D gene uncertain. There are 13 residues in the CDR3. The V end lost 3 bases, the J end lost 2 bases, and 5 bases lay between the germline ends. The germline gives CDR1 ENHRY, CDR2 SYGVKD. CDR3 nucleotide sequence: TGTGCCATCAGTGATCCGGCCTACAATGAGCAGTTCTTC. Its protein is CAISDPAYNEQFF.

The chain combines TRBV6-9 with TRBJ2-3, with 7 bases that match TRBD2. CDR3 length: 15 amino acids. J was trimmed by 0 bases and V by 3 bases; bases with no gene match: 3. Germline CDR1 MNHGY, CDR2 SVAAGI. CDR3 bases: TGTGCCAGCAGTTACGGGCGGGGGAGCACAGATACGCAGTATTTT. Residues: CASSYGRGSTDTQYF.

V usage is TRBV10-1 and J usage is TRBJ2-1, with TRBD2 identical over 8 bases. In germline, CDR1 is WNHNN, CDR2 SYGVQD (reference sequence). V shed 4 bases and J 4 bases; nucleotides not matched to a gene: 9. The CDR3 extends over 16 amino acids. CDR3 DNA: TGCGCCAGCAGTGGCGAGGAGCGGGGGACATACAATGAGCAGTTCTTC. Translating gives CASSGEERGTYNEQFF.

The rearrangement links TRBV2 to TRBJ2-7, with 8 bases aligning to TRBD1. The CDR3 consists of 15 residues. V gave up 6 bases and J gave up 2 bases; unmatched junction bases: 9. Germline assignment: CDR1 SNHLY and CDR2 FYNNEI. The CDR3 coding sequence is TGTGCCAGCAGACGGGACAGGACAATCGCCTACGAGCAGTACGTC. It translates to CASRRDRTIAYEQYV.

This clone was seen just once. The CDR3 region is CASSERGGYFSPLHF. The CDR3 coding sequence is TGTGCCAGCAGTGAAAGGGGAGGGTACTTCTCACCCCTCCACTTT. The V call is TRBV6-1, the J call TRBJ1-6; D is perhaps TRBD1 (5 bases). The V gene's germline CDR1 is MNHNS and CDR2 SASEGT. The CDR3 spans 15 residues. V dropped 2 bases and J dropped 10 bases, with 15 bases sitting between them.

In this sample, this clone turned up a few times. The CDR3, as DNA: TGCGCCAGCAGCCCTGGACAGAAAGTAGATAAAGCTTTCTTT. This gives the protein CASSPGQKVDKAFF. The gene calls are TRBV5-1 and TRBJ1-1; possibly TRBD1 for D (6 bases). This CDR3 is 14 amino acids long. V lost 4 bases to trimming and J lost 9 bases, with 19 bases between them. Per the germline V gene, CDR1 is SGHRS and CDR2 is YFSETQ.

The rearrangement links TRBV19 to TRBJ1-1; D not certain. The CDR3 consists of 13 residues. Per the germline V gene, CDR1 is LNHDA and CDR2 is SQIVND (reference sequence). V lost 6 bases to trimming and J lost 1 base, with 9 bases between them. CDR3 amino acids: CASRVYSNTEAFF. In DNA, the CDR3 is TGTGCCAGTAGGGTCTACTCGAACACTGAAGCTTTCTTT.

This chain uses TRBV10-3 with TRBJ2-7, with 8 bases aligning to TRBD1. J was trimmed by 3 bases and V by 9 bases; bases with no gene match: 7. This CDR3 is built from 13 residues. Germline loops: CDR1 ENHRY, CDR2 SYGVKD. In nucleotides, the CDR3 is TGTGCCATAGCCGGGACAGGCGACTACGAGCAGTACTTC. Translating it yields CAIAGTGDYEQYF.

The chain has TRBV27 and TRBJ2-1, with 8 bases fitting TRBD2. Germline V lookup: CDR1 MNHEY, CDR2 SMNVEV (reference sequence). The CDR3 sequence is 19 residues long. V gave up 7 bases and J gave up 8 bases; unmatched junction bases: 25. The CDR3 region is CASTTRYAGGSVGYHEQFF. DNA for the CDR3: TGTGCCAGCACCACACGCTACGCGGGGGGTTCTGTGGGTTACCATGAGCAGTTCTTC.

The chain links TRBV3-1 (or the pseudogene TRBV3-2) to TRBJ2-2; 7 nucleotides align to TRBD2. With V trimmed by 5 bases and J by 7 bases, 13 bases remained unmatched. CDR1 is LGHDT and CDR2 is YNNKEL in the germline V gene (reference sequence). The CDR3 is 16 residues long. Here the CDR3 reads CASSGLSGAKGGELFF. The CDR3 region has the DNA TGTGCCAGCAGCGGCTTAAGCGGGGCCAAAGGCGGGGAGCTGTTTTTT.

V is TRBV5-1 and J is TRBJ2-3; TRBD2 is a possible D gene (5 bases). Germline CDR1 reads SGHRS; CDR2 reads YFSETQ. Trimming shortened V by 4 bases and J by 7 bases, and 13 bases separated the two germline ends. CDR3 length equals 13 residues. DNA for the CDR3: TGCGCCAGCAGCACGGGGTCCGGATATACGCAGTATTTT. Residues: CASSTGSGYTQYF.

This chain connects TRBV5-4 to TRBJ2-3; the match to TRBD2 covers 9 bases. J lost 4 bases, V lost 5 bases, and 17 bases had no gene match. This CDR3 has 18 amino acids. Looked up from germline, CDR1 is SGHNT and CDR2 is YYREEE (reference sequence). DNA of the CDR3: TGTGCCAGCAGTCCCCCCCCCTTGGCGGGGGGGCAGTCAGATACGCAGTATTTT. This sequence encodes CASSPPPLAGGQSDTQYF.

The chain couples TRBV21-1 to TRBJ2-7; TRBD2, the table's D call, lacks a check against the DNA. TRBV21-1 is marked as a pseudogene. The CDR3 loop spans 14 amino acids. The CDR3 reads CASSNLGGLFEQYV. CDR3 bases: TGTGCCAGCAGCAACCTTGGGGGACTCTTCGAGCAGTACGTC.

The chain joins TRBV24-1 to TRBJ2-3; 9 nucleotides line up with TRBD1. Losses at the gene ends were 5 bases for V and 3 bases for J; bases not matched to a gene: 11. Looked up from germline, CDR1 is KGHDR and CDR2 is SFDVKD. The CDR3 totals 17 residues. CDR3 protein: CATSAQKGTGLTDTQYF. The DNA of the CDR3 is TGTGCCACCAGTGCTCAAAAAGGGACAGGGTTGACAGATACGCAGTATTTT.

The CDR3 DNA sequence: TGTGCCAGCAGTGAGTTAGCAGCTAACTATGGCTACACCTTC. Protein product: CASSELAANYGYTF. The V and J genes are TRBV6-1 and TRBJ1-2; D gene ambiguous. The CDR3 has 14 amino acids. Germline V CDR1 and CDR2: MNHNS, SASEGT. V was pared by 3 bases and J by 0 bases, with 8 bases between.

The genes are TRBV5-4 and TRBJ2-7; perhaps TRBD1 as D (6 bases). Germline-derived CDR1 and CDR2 are SGHNT and YYREEE (reference sequence). Trimming pared 4 bases from V and 4 bases from J, leaving 18 bases between. The length of the CDR3 is 15 residues. CDR3 nucleotide sequence: TGTGCCAGCAGCACGTCGACAGGCTACCTTTACGAGCAGTACTTC. The encoded protein is CASSTSTGYLYEQYF.

J is TRBJ2-2 and V is TRBV5-1; D may be TRBD2 (6 bases). This CDR3 has 15 amino acids. CDR1 and CDR2 (germline): SGHRS, YFSETQ. V was cut by 0 bases and J by 5 bases, with 11 bases left in between. CDR3 amino acids: CASSLALSGTGELFF. The DNA for the CDR3 is TGCGCCAGCAGCTTGGCTCTTAGCGGAACCGGGGAGCTGTTTTTT. The full variable domain, its missing parts supplied by reference TRBV5-1 and TRBJ2-2, is KAGVTQTPRYLIKTRGQQVTLSCSPISGHRSVSWYQQTPGQGLQFLFEYFSETQRNKGNFPGRFSGRQFSNSRSEMNVSTLELGDSALYLCASSLALSGTGELFFGEGSRLTVL.

CDR3 loop: CASSLIQANGYTF. The CDR3 nucleotides read TGTGCCAGCAGCTTAATACAGGCGAATGGCTACACCTTC. This chain joins TRBV7-2 and TRBJ1-2; TRBD1 might be the D (5 bases). Trimming took 2 bases from V and 6 from J, leaving 10 bases between them. Germline V CDR1 and CDR2: SGHTA, FQGNSA. The CDR3 sequence is 13 residues long.

The CDR3, as DNA: TGTGCCAGCAGCTTGTCCGGCAGGGGCGGCAATCAGCCCCAGCATTTT. The encoded protein is CASSLSGRGGNQPQHF. The chain uses TRBV5-6 and TRBJ1-5, with a possible D match to TRBD1 (6 bases). Germline CDR1 and CDR2: SGHDT and YYEEEE. CDR3 length: 16 amino acids. Between the trimmed V and J ends, which lost 1 base and 2 bases, there was a span of 13 bases.

The sample holds a few counts of this clone. The chain combines TRBV6-5 with TRBJ2-3; 12 bases agree with TRBD2. CDR3 length: 16 residues. Germline CDR1 reads MNHEY; CDR2 reads SVGAGI. Losses at the gene ends were 4 bases for V and 3 bases for J; bases not matched to a gene: 5. CDR3 in amino acids: CASSSPGTSGTDTQYF. CDR3 DNA: TGTGCCAGCAGTTCCCCCGGGACTAGCGGGACAGATACGCAGTATTTT.